The source of this T cell receptor beta chain is a study of shared clonotypes between healthy human individuals. J was trimmed by 6 bases and V by 4 bases; bases with no gene match: 10. This CDR3 is 15 amino acids long. Germline lookup yields CDR1 SGDLS and CDR2 YYNGEE. Deep-level settings were used for running the assay. Sequencing used immunoSEQ multiplex PCR; TCRdb keeps in-frame clones, though not all of them. The sample shows some 2.1 million clones, around 95% of them seen only once. Study findings and constraints: Researchers found naive subsets generally carried larger estimated richness than memory subsets. Rarefaction demonstrated incomplete sorted-subset sequencing despite large depth.

Positive CCR7 selection of CD45RO-negative cells yielded the naive CD8 cells, and terminally differentiated effector memory CD45RA+ cells were excluded. Those who donated were healthy HIV-negative adults, with no recent acute infections or vaccinations reported. To note about this clone: What it recognizes is unknown.

This chain links TRBV9 with TRBJ2-1; 7 bases line up with TRBD2. This TCR came from a man aged 18-30 years in good health. Some clones in this sample may be carry-over from other donors' samples. Sequenced material: naive CD8+ T cells from PBMCs. The CDR3 spells CASSPGEGLPNEQFF. The DNA for the CDR3 is TGTGCCAGCAGCCCGGGCGAGGGACTACCCAATGAGCAGTTCTTC.